This TCR beta chain originates from a study of radiation and T cells in renal cell carcinoma. The study, taken as a whole, reports: Top tumor clonotypes rose in blood 2 weeks post-radiation, then contracted. No pretreatment tumor biopsies were available for baseline clonotypes.

A word on this clone: Its target is not known.

The repertoire was sequenced with immunoSEQ multiplex PCR; TCRdb's copy has only in-frame clones and lacks some. The sample contains about 150,000 clones, nearly 90% of which appear only once. Time point of the sample: baseline pretreatment blood. Stated treatment: 15 Gy SBRT to primary tumor, nephrectomy 4 weeks later. Radiation-treated patients gave blood at baseline, week 2 and week 4. The patient's renal cell carcinoma had clear cell pathology. CDR1 is PRHDT and CDR2 is FYEKMQ in the germline V gene (reference sequence). The junction had 2 bases not matched to a gene; V was cut back by 6 bases and J by 0 bases. The CDR3 is made up of 14 amino acids.

The receptor was isolated from a woman between 45 and 60 years old with renal cell carcinoma. V gene TRBV13 combines with J gene TRBJ1-3; TRBD1 matches 7 bases. This sample comprised blood, obtained from a patient whose treatment included radiotherapy and nephrectomy. CDR3 in amino acids: CASRYRGSGNTIYF. The CDR3 nucleotides read TGTGCCAGCAGATACAGGGGCTCTGGAAACACCATATATTTT. Full variable domain (missing parts from reference TRBV13 and TRBJ1-3): AAGVIQSPRHLIKEKRETATLKCYPIPRHDTVYWYQQGPGQDPQFLISFYEKMQSDKGSIPDRFSAQQFSDYHSELNMSSLELGDSALYFCASRYRGSGNTIYFGEGSWLTVV.